The 16 T cell receptor beta chains below all came from one sample that was sequenced in a study of T cells after yellow fever vaccination. Each CDR3 protein gets one entry after TCRdb re-called the 5' RACE reads with MiXCR. The sample includes around 310,000 distinct CDR3 sequences, around 3.6% of them seen just once. The sequencing here drew on PBMCs, taken on the day of the yellow fever booster vaccination. These receptors were collected from a young man who received the YFV17D yellow fever vaccine.

There are many counts of this clonotype. At one boundary the junction diverges from the germline segment, which might be a read error. This chain joins TRBV7-2 and TRBJ2-7, with D unclear. The germline V gene encodes CDR1 SGHTA and CDR2 FQGNSA. This CDR3 comprises 13 residues. The CDR3 sequence is CASSLPPSSPGDF. The CDR3 DNA is TGTGCCAGCAGCTTACCCCCGTCCTCTCCCGGTGACTTC. Based on the CDR3 plus reference TRBV7-2 and TRBJ2-7, the full variable domain is GAGVSQSPSNKVTEKGKDVELRCDPISGHTALYWYRQSLGQGLEFLIYFQGNSAPDKSGLPSDRFSAERTGGSVSTLTIQRTQQEDSAVYLCASSLPPSSPGDFGPGTRLTVT.

A few counts support this clonotype. The chain couples TRBV12-3 or TRBV12-4 to TRBJ1-2; D not resolved. The CDR3 contains 12 residues. Trimming pared 6 bases from V and 8 bases from J, leaving 13 bases between. CDR3 bases: TGTGCCAGCAGACCGGGTATATGGGGCTACACCTTC. Translated: CASRPGIWGYTF.

This clonotype was observed a handful of times. The chain couples TRBV19 to TRBJ1-2; 10 nucleotides line up with TRBD1. Germline CDR1 and CDR2: LNHDA and SQIVND (reference sequence). This CDR3 is 15 amino acids long. J was trimmed by 6 bases and V by 4 bases; bases with no gene match: 8. The CDR3 region is CASSTTGTGDDGYTF. CDR3 sequence (DNA): TGTGCCAGTAGTACGACCGGGACAGGGGACGATGGCTACACCTTC. The whole variable domain, filled in from reference TRBV19 and TRBJ1-2, reads DGGITQSPKYLFRKEGQNVTLSCEQNLNHDAMYWYRQDPGQGLRLIYYSQIVNDFQKGDIAEGYSVSREKKESFPLTVTSAQKNPTAFYLCASSTTGTGDDGYTFGSGTRLTVV.

The chain recombines TRBV12-3 or TRBV12-4 with TRBJ2-1, with 9 bases fitting TRBD1. The junction had 10 bases not matched to a gene; V was cut back by 6 bases and J by 4 bases. The CDR3 totals 16 residues. The CDR3 coding sequence is TGTGCCAGCAGGCTCTCACAGGGGGCAGGTTACAATGAGCAGTTCTTC. Amino acid sequence: CASRLSQGAGYNEQFF.

This clonotype was found many times. The chain carries TRBV7-9 and TRBJ2-5; a weak D match, TRBD1 (5 bases). This CDR3 has 15 residues. V was trimmed by 3 bases and J by 5 bases, leaving 16 bases between them. The germline CDR1 and CDR2 sequences are SEHNR and FQNEAQ (reference sequence). CDR3 DNA sequence: TGTGCCAGCAGCTTGAATGGCGGTTACAGGGAGACCCAGTACTTC. Its protein is CASSLNGGYRETQYF.

This clonotype has a count of ten or more. One end of the junction is discordant with germline, which a read error may explain. V is TRBV7-9 and J is TRBJ2-3, with 7 bases identical to TRBD1. The germline V gene encodes CDR1 SEHNR and CDR2 FQNEAQ (reference sequence). The CDR3 spans 13 residues. CDR3 bases: TGTGCCGGCAGCCCTAGGGGGCCAGATACGCAGTATTTT. This encodes CAGSPRGPDTQYF.

J is TRBJ2-3 and V is TRBV19; D is perhaps TRBD1 (6 bases). Deletions cut 7 bases from V and 5 bases from J, with 16 bases between. The CDR3 spans 14 residues. CDR1 LNHDA and CDR2 SQIVND come from the germline V gene (reference sequence). CDR3 bases: TGTGCCAGTAAACCAGGGGTTGCAATAGATACGCAGTATTTT. This codes for CASKPGVAIDTQYF.

This clonotype has a handful of counts. The V and J genes are TRBV18 and TRBJ1-2, with D perhaps matching TRBD1 (6 bases). V lost 3 bases and J 9 bases, leaving 14 bases between the germline ends. CDR1 and CDR2 (germline): KGHSH, LQKENI. CDR3 length: 13 residues. The CDR3: CASSPRGHLSYTF. DNA of the CDR3: TGTGCCAGCTCACCGCGGGGACACCTCAGCTACACCTTC.

This clonotype was recorded many times. The chain links TRBV5-4 to TRBJ1-2; D is unclear. The CDR3 has 13 amino acids. Germline loops: CDR1 SGHNT, CDR2 YYREEE (reference sequence). The V and J ends lost 4 bases and 7 bases respectively, with 14 bases between them. The CDR3 coding sequence is TGTGCCAGCAGCCTTGGGTCGGAGGCTGGCTACACCTTC. This translates into CASSLGSEAGYTF.

This clonotype came up many times. The V gene is TRBV10-1, the J gene TRBJ2-7; D not certain. Trimming removed 2 bases at V and 4 bases at J, with 9 bases between. The CDR3 is 13 amino acids. Germline CDR1 reads WNHNN; CDR2 reads SYGVQD (reference sequence). The DNA for the CDR3 is TGCGCCAGCAGTGAGCACGGATTGTACGAGCAGTACTTC. Amino acids: CASSEHGLYEQYF.

This clonotype was found a few times. This rearrangement joins TRBV7-2 to TRBJ1-1, with D maybe TRBD1 (6 bases). The CDR3 has 15 amino acids. CDR1 is SGHTA and CDR2 is FQGNSA in the germline V gene. Trimming removed 3 bases from V and 5 bases from J, with 16 bases in between. The chain's CDR3 is CASSFLPGAGTEAFF. Written as DNA, the CDR3 is TGTGCCAGCAGCTTTTTACCGGGGGCAGGAACTGAAGCTTTCTTT.

Only a few counts were recorded for this clonotype. The chain combines TRBV5-6 with TRBJ2-7, with D perhaps matching TRBD2 (6 bases). Germline V lookup: CDR1 SGHDT, CDR2 YYEEEE. The CDR3 loop spans 14 amino acids. Trimming cost V 1 base and J 7 bases, with 15 bases left between them. The CDR3 DNA follows: TGTGCCAGCAGCTTGTTCCCGCGGGGTGGAGAGCAGTACTTC. It is translated as CASSLFPRGGEQYF.

This clonotype was seen more than once but under ten times. The CDR3 coding sequence is TGCAGCGTTCGGTATGTGGGGGAGAACACCGGGGAGCTGTTTTTT. It codes for CSVRYVGENTGELFF. V usage is TRBV29-1 and J usage is TRBJ2-2, with D perhaps assigned TRBD1 or TRBD2 (5 bases each). The CDR3 loop spans 15 amino acids. The V end was cut by 5 bases, the J end by 1 base, with 14 bases between. Per germline, CDR1 SQVTM and CDR2 ANQGSEA.

To note about this clonotype: Its ends do not fully match the called genes, so a read error is possible. The CDR3, as DNA: TGTGCCAGAAGCTTATATGGGGGCACTGAAGCTTTCTTT. It codes for CARSLYGGTEAFF. The chain is built from TRBV7-3 and TRBJ1-1, with D possibly matching TRBD1 (5 bases). Germline CDR1 is SGHTA and CDR2 is FQGTGA. CDR3 size: 13 residues.

V and J are TRBV7-2 and TRBJ2-2, with D uncertain. The CDR3 contains 16 residues. Germline V CDR1 and CDR2: SGHTA, FQGNSA. V was trimmed by 5 bases and J by 4 bases, leaving 17 bases between them. CDR3 residues: CASSPQLNRLTGELFF. The CDR3 DNA sequence: TGTGCCAGCAGCCCCCAGCTAAATCGGCTCACCGGGGAGCTGTTTTTT.

This clonotype was seen repeatedly, ten times or more. V gene TRBV7-9 combines with J gene TRBJ1-6; perhaps TRBD1 as D (5 bases). V lost 3 bases, J lost 7 bases, and 13 bases lay in between. The CDR3 runs 15 residues. Germline CDR1 and CDR2: SEHNR and FQNEAQ (reference sequence). DNA for the CDR3: TGTGCCAGCAGCTTTGGAGGGGAGGGAAATTCACCCCTCCACTTT. It is translated as CASSFGGEGNSPLHF.